This T cell receptor (beta chain) was obtained from a study of glioma-infiltrating T cells after dendritic cell vaccination. The wider study: Patients had newly diagnosed or recurrent glioblastoma and received dendritic cell vaccines. Study conclusions and caveats: TCR clonality showed no direct relationship with survival.

This CDR3 region has 18 residues. V was clipped by 3 bases and J by 3 bases; unmatched bases: 11. Germline-derived CDR1 and CDR2 are SGHNT and YYREEE (reference sequence). This clone was picked up a small number of times. The target antigen is unknown. Primers: 60 V beta forward and 13 J beta reverse. The assay was immunoSEQ multiplex PCR, and TCRdb's table has in-frame clones only and misses some. The sample consists of around 72,000 clones, roughly 79% of them appearing once. The rearrangement joins TRBV5-4 to TRBJ2-3, with TRBD2 matching over 12 bases. The source of this sequence is a human donor with glioblastoma. The material sequenced was blood, taken before dendritic cell vaccination. CDR3 loop: CASSSGTSGFLRTDTQYF. The CDR3 DNA reads TGTGCCAGCAGCTCCGGGACTAGCGGGTTCCTTCGGACAGATACGCAGTATTTT.